A selection of T cell receptor beta chains follows, all from one sample in a study of Graves' ophthalmopathy and Graves' hyperthyroidism. TCRdb analysed the multiplex PCR reads with MiXCR anew, one entry per CDR3 protein. The sample carries about 390,000 distinct CDR3 sequences, 17% recorded once. Input material: peripheral blood. Receptors originate from an adult woman with stable Graves' hyperthyroidism. Both conserved end residues are part of each CDR3. D genes are given only for firm matches. Size is omitted from some rows. Given values are once, few, many or a class for expanded clones.

size: many; J: TRBJ2-2; V: TRBV7-2; D: NA; DNA: TGTGCCAGCAGCTTAGGAGGGACTGTGAACACCGGGGAGCTGTTTTTT; CDR3: CASSLGGTVNTGELFF
size: few; J: TRBJ1-1; V: TRBV27; D: NA; DNA: TGTGCCAGCAGTTCGGGAAGGGGAGGAGGAACTGAAGCTTTCTTT; CDR3: CASSSGRGGGTEAFF
size: many; J: TRBJ2-2; V: TRBV6-5; D: TRBD1; DNA: TGTGCCAGCAGTTACTTTTCACAGGGGGGCCACACCGGGGAGCTGTTTTTT; CDR3: CASSYFSQGGHTGELFF
size: many; J: TRBJ2-4; V: TRBV28; D: TRBD2; DNA: TGTGCCAGCAGTTTTTCGGCGGGAGGCGAAGCCAAAAACATTCAGTACTTC; CDR3: CASSFSAGGEAKNIQYF
size: many; J: TRBJ2-7; V: TRBV6-1; D: NA; DNA: TGTGCCAGCAGTGAGAAACTACTAGGGGCCCAAGAGCAGTACTTC; CDR3: CASSEKLLGAQEQYF
size: few; J: TRBJ1-5; V: TRBV12-3/TRBV12-4; D: NA; DNA: TGTGCCAGCAGTTCCTGGGACCGAAGCAATCAGCCCCAGCATTTT; CDR3: CASSSWDRSNQPQHF
size: few; J: TRBJ2-7; V: TRBV7-9; D: NA; DNA: TGTGCCAGCAGCTTTTCGGTCGGGGCCTACGAGCAGTACTTC; CDR3: CASSFSVGAYEQYF
size: many; J: TRBJ2-7; V: TRBV20-1; D: TRBD2; DNA: TGCAGTGCTAGAGACCCTAGCGGGAGTTTCGTCTACGAGCAGTACTTC; CDR3: CSARDPSGSFVYEQYF
size: NA; J: TRBJ2-3; V: TRBV12-3/TRBV12-4; D: NA; DNA: TGTGCCAGCAGTTTCCTCCCAGATACGCAGTATTTT; CDR3: CASSFLPDTQYF
size: many; J: TRBJ1-1; V: TRBV12-3/TRBV12-4; D: NA; DNA: TGTGCCAGCAGACCCGAGAACACTGAAGCTTTCTTT; CDR3: CASRPENTEAFF
size: many; J: TRBJ2-7; V: TRBV5-5; D: TRBD2; DNA: TGTGCCAGCAGCCGCCCTAGCGGGACCTACGAGCAGTACTTC; CDR3: CASSRPSGTYEQYF
size: many; J: TRBJ1-6; V: TRBV27; D: NA; DNA: TGTGCCAGCAGTCCCCAGACTGGATCACCCCTCCACTTT; CDR3: CASSPQTGSPLHF
size: many; J: TRBJ1-2; V: TRBV28; D: NA; DNA: TGTGCCAGCAGTTCGTACAGGGATGACACCTTC; CDR3: CASSSYRDDTF
size: many; J: TRBJ2-7; V: TRBV5-1; D: TRBD1; DNA: TGCGCCAGCAGCCTAGGGACAGGGGGTCAGGACTACGAGCAGTACTTC; CDR3: CASSLGTGGQDYEQYF
size: many; J: TRBJ2-7; V: TRBV12-5; D: NA; DNA: TGTGCTAGTGGTTTGGTACTATGGGGCGGGGGCAGGGGAGGCTACGAGCAGTACTTC; CDR3: CASGLVLWGGGRGGYEQYF
size: many; J: TRBJ2-7; V: TRBV20-1; D: NA; DNA: TGCAGTGCTAGATCACGGTACTCCTACGAGCAGTACTTC; CDR3: CSARSRYSYEQYF
size: few; J: TRBJ1-5; V: TRBV5-4; D: NA; DNA: TGTGCCAGCAGCTTGAACCGGGACCTCGAGGGCTCTCAGCCCCAGCATTTT; CDR3: CASSLNRDLEGSQPQHF
size: many; J: TRBJ2-2; V: TRBV30; D: NA; DNA: TGTGCCTGGAGTGTACGACGGAACACCGGGGAGCTGTTTTTT; CDR3: CAWSVRRNTGELFF
size: many; J: TRBJ2-7; V: TRBV28; D: TRBD2; DNA: TGTGCCAGCAGCGCAGGTAGCGGGACTCCATACGAGCAGTACTTC; CDR3: CASSAGSGTPYEQYF
size: many; J: TRBJ2-2; V: TRBV27; D: NA; DNA: TGTGCCAGCAGTTTCAACACCGGGGAGCTGTTTTTT; CDR3: CASSFNTGELFF
size: many; J: TRBJ2-7; V: TRBV4-2; D: TRBD2; DNA: TGTGCCAGCAGCCAAGCGACTAGCGGATACGATTACGAGCAGTACTTC; CDR3: CASSQATSGYDYEQYF
size: many; J: TRBJ1-5; V: TRBV27; D: NA; DNA: TGTGCCAGCAGTCCCCTCTTAGGGGTTCAGCCCCAGCATTTT; CDR3: CASSPLLGVQPQHF
size: many; J: TRBJ1-1; V: TRBV6-1; D: NA; DNA: TGTGCCAGCAGTGGGGTGATGAACACTGAAGCTTTCTTT; CDR3: CASSGVMNTEAFF
size: NA; J: TRBJ2-5; V: TRBV6-4; D: TRBD2; DNA: TGTGCCAGCAGTGATTCGAGCGGGGGGGTACGGGAGACCCAGTACTTC; CDR3: CASSDSSGGVRETQYF
size: many; J: TRBJ2-6; V: TRBV24-1; D: NA; DNA: TGTGCCACCAGGAGACTAGAGAATGGGGCCAACGTCCTGACTTTC; CDR3: CATRRLENGANVLTF
size: NA; J: TRBJ2-7; V: TRBV11-2; D: TRBD2; DNA: TGTGCCAGCAGCCCCTCAAGGGAGGGCGACGAGCAGTACTTC; CDR3: CASSPSREGDEQYF
size: few; J: TRBJ2-2; V: TRBV5-1; D: NA; DNA: TGCGCCAGCAGCCCGATAGCGGTTAACACCGGGGAGCTGTTTTTT; CDR3: CASSPIAVNTGELFF
size: many; J: TRBJ2-7; V: TRBV19; D: TRBD2; DNA: TGTGCCACCAGAGTGGGCCTAGCGGGTTCCTACGAGCAGTACTTC; CDR3: CATRVGLAGSYEQYF
size: NA; J: TRBJ2-7; V: TRBV6-2/TRBV6-3; D: TRBD1; DNA: TGTGCCAGCAGATCACAGGGGCCGTACGAGCAGTACTTC; CDR3: CASRSQGPYEQYF
size: once; J: TRBJ1-2; V: TRBV6-5; D: TRBD1; DNA: TGTGCCAGCAGTAACAGGGGCGGCTACACCTTC; CDR3: CASSNRGGYTF
size: many; J: TRBJ1-2; V: TRBV6-2/TRBV6-3; D: NA; DNA: TGTGCCAGCAGTTACAATCTCGGTACGGGTTATGGCTACACCTTC; CDR3: CASSYNLGTGYGYTF
size: many; J: TRBJ1-5; V: TRBV6-2/TRBV6-3; D: NA; DNA: TGTGCCAGCAGTTACCCGGGTCGACCCCAGCATTTT; CDR3: CASSYPGRPQHF
size: many; J: TRBJ2-2; V: TRBV6-1; D: NA; DNA: TGTGCCAGCAGTAGGGACACAGCCGGGGAGCTGTTTTTT; CDR3: CASSRDTAGELFF
size: many; J: TRBJ2-7; V: TRBV20-1; D: TRBD2; DNA: TGCAGTGCGATAGCGGGAGGAGGTGAGCAGTACTTC; CDR3: CSAIAGGGEQYF
size: NA; J: TRBJ2-2; V: TRBV5-1; D: NA; DNA: TGCGCCAGCAGCTTGGACGGGAGGAACACCGGGGAGCTGTTTTTT; CDR3: CASSLDGRNTGELFF
size: many; J: TRBJ1-1; V: TRBV6-2/TRBV6-3; D: NA; DNA: TGTGCCAGCAGCCAGGGTGGGCCTGAAGCTTTCTTT; CDR3: CASSQGGPEAFF
size: many; J: TRBJ1-5; V: TRBV5-6; D: NA; DNA: TGTGCCAGCAGCCGTGGACAGTATAGCAATCAGCCCCAGCATTTT; CDR3: CASSRGQYSNQPQHF
size: many; J: TRBJ2-7; V: TRBV6-1; D: NA; DNA: TGTGCCAGCAGTGAGTTCTGGAGCTCCTACGAGCAGTACTTC; CDR3: CASSEFWSSYEQYF
size: many; J: TRBJ1-6; V: TRBV20-1; D: TRBD1; DNA: TGCAGTGCTAGGTTAGACAGGGAGGTTTATAATTCACCCCTCCACTTT; CDR3: CSARLDREVYNSPLHF
size: many; J: TRBJ2-5; V: TRBV7-9; D: TRBD2; DNA: TGTGCCAGCAGCTCCGGGAGGGTAGTCCAAGAGACCCAGTACTTC; CDR3: CASSSGRVVQETQYF
size: NA; J: TRBJ1-5; V: TRBV6-1; D: TRBD1; DNA: TGTGCCACCACACAGGGGGATACCAATCAGCCCCAGCATTTT; CDR3: CATTQGDTNQPQHF
size: few; J: TRBJ2-2; V: TRBV10-3; D: TRBD2; DNA: TGTGCCATCAGTGTGACTAGCGGGGCAACCGGGGAGCTGTGTTTT; CDR3: CAISVTSGATGELCF
size: many; J: TRBJ1-2; V: TRBV27; D: TRBD1; DNA: TGTGCCAGCAGGGGGACAGGGGCCTTATATGGCTACACCTTC; CDR3: CASRGTGALYGYTF
size: many; J: TRBJ1-1; V: TRBV28; D: NA; DNA: TGTGCCAGCAGTTTATCCCGGACATGGAGGATGAACACTGAAGCTTTCTTT; CDR3: CASSLSRTWRMNTEAFF
size: NA; J: TRBJ1-5; V: TRBV12-3/TRBV12-4; D: NA; DNA: TGTGCCAGCAGAGTCAGTAGCTATCAGCCCCAGCATTTT; CDR3: CASRVSSYQPQHF
size: many; J: TRBJ1-5; V: TRBV10-3; D: TRBD1; DNA: TGTGCCATCAGCGCCGACAGGGGCCTTAATCAGCCCCAGCATTTT; CDR3: CAISADRGLNQPQHF
size: many; J: TRBJ2-2; V: TRBV12-3/TRBV12-4; D: TRBD2; DNA: TGTGCCAGCAGAAAAGGACTAGCGGGAGGACCCAGGGGCGGGGAGCTGTTTTTT; CDR3: CASRKGLAGGPRGGELFF
size: many; J: TRBJ2-7; V: TRBV28; D: NA; DNA: TGTGCCAGCAGGGTGGGACACCTCTACGAGCAGTACTTC; CDR3: CASRVGHLYEQYF
size: NA; J: TRBJ2-5; V: TRBV2; D: TRBD2; DNA: TGTGCCAGCAGTGGAACCGGCGGGGGTCGGGAGACCCAGTACTTC; CDR3: CASSGTGGGRETQYF
size: few; J: TRBJ2-7; V: TRBV2; D: NA; DNA: TGTGCCAGCAGTGAGATGGTTAGCGGACCTCTCTACGAGCAGTACTTC; CDR3: CASSEMVSGPLYEQYF
size: many; J: TRBJ2-4; V: TRBV28; D: TRBD2; DNA: TGTGCCACCCACAGAGGGGGACTAGCGGCCTTAAAAAACATTCAGTACTTC; CDR3: CATHRGGLAALKNIQYF
size: many; J: TRBJ2-5; V: TRBV28; D: TRBD1; DNA: TGTGCCAGCAGTCTACAGGGGGCGCGGCGGGAGACCCAGTACTTC; CDR3: CASSLQGARRETQYF
size: many; J: TRBJ1-3; V: TRBV19; D: NA; DNA: TGTGCCAGTAGCGGAGGGAGAAGCTCTGGAAACACCATATATTTT; CDR3: CASSGGRSSGNTIYF